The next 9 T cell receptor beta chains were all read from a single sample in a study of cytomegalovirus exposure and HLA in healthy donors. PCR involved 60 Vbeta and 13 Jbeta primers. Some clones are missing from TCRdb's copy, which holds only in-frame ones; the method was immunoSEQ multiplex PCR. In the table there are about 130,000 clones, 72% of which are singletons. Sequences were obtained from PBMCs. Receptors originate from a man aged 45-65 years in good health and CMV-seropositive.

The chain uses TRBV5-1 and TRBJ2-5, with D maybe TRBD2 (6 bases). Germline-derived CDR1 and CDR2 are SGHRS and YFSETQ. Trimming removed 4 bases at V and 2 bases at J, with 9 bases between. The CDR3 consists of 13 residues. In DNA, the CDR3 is TGCGCCAGCAGCCTGGGGACTCAAGAGACCCAGTACTTC. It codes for CASSLGTQETQYF.

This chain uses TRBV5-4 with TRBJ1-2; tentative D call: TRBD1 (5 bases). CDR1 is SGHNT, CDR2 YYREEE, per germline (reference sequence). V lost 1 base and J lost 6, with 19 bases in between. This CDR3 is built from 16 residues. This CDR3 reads CASSLRGGGPSHGYTF. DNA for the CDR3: TGTGCCAGCAGCTTGCGGGGGGGAGGACCCTCCCATGGCTACACCTTC.

The CDR3 spells CASRREGSYEQYF. CDR3 DNA sequence: TGTGCCAGCAGGCGGGAGGGTTCCTACGAGCAGTACTTC. This rearrangement joins TRBV2 to TRBJ2-7; TRBD2 agrees at 9 bases. The CDR3 totals 13 residues. Germline-derived CDR1 and CDR2 are SNHLY and FYNNEI. The V segment lost 6 bases and the J segment 1 base; nucleotides outside the gene matches: 1. The variable domain in full, completed from reference TRBV2 and TRBJ2-7, reads EPEVTQTPSHQVTQMGQEVILRCVPISNHLYFYWYRQILGQKVEFLVSFYNNEISEKSEIFDDQFSVERPDGSNFTLKIRSTKLEDSAMYFCASRREGSYEQYFGPGTRLTVT.

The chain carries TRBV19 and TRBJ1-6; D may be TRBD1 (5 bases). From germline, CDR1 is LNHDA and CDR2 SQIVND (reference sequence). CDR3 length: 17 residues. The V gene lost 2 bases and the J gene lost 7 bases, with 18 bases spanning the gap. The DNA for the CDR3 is TGTGCCAGTAGTATAAGTCTCGGCGTCCGGGGGAATTCACCCCTCCACTTT. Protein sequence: CASSISLGVRGNSPLHF. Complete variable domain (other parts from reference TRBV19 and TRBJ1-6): DGGITQSPKYLFRKEGQNVTLSCEQNLNHDAMYWYRQDPGQGLRLIYYSQIVNDFQKGDIAEGYSVSREKKESFPLTVTSAQKNPTAFYLCASSISLGVRGNSPLHFGNGTRLTVT.

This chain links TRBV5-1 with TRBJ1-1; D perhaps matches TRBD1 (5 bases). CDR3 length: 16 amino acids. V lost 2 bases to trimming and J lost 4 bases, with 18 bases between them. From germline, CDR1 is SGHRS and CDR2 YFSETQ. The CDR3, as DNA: TGCGCCAGCAGCTTTGGGGGGAGGGCCGACCCCACTGAAGCTTTCTTT. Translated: CASSFGGRADPTEAFF.

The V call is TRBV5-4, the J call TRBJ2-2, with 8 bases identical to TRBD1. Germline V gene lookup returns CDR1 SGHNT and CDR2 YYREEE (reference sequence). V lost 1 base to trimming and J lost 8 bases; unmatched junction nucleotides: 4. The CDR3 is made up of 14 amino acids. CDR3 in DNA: TGTGCCAGCAGCTTGTCCAGGGGGCCTGGGGAGCTGTTTTTT. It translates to CASSLSRGPGELFF.

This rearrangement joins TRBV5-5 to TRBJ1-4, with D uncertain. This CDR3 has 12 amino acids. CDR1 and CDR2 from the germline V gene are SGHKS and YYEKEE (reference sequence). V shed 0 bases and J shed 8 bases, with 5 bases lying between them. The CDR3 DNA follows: TGTGCCAGCAGCTTGGATTTAGAAAAACTGTTTTTT. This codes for CASSLDLEKLFF.

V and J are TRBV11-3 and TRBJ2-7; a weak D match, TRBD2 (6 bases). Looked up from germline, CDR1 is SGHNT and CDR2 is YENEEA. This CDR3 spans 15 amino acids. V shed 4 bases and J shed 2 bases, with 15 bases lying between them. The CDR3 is CASSSGQGGTYEQYF. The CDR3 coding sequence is TGTGCCAGCAGCTCGGGGCAGGGCGGGACCTACGAGCAGTACTTC.

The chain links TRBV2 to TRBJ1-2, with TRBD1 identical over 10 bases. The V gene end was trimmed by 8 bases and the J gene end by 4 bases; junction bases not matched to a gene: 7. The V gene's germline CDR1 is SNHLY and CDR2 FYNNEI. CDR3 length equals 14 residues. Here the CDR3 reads CASVLGQGIYGYTF. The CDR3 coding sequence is TGTGCCAGCGTTCTGGGACAGGGGATCTATGGCTACACCTTC.